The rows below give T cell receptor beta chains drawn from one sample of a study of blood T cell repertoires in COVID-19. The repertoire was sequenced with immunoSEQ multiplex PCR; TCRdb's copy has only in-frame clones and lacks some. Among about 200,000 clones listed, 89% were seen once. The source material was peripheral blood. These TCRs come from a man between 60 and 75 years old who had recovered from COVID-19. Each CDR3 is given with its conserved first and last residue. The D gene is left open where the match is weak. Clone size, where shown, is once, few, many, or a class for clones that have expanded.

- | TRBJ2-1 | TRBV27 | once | TGTGCCAGCAGCCCACAGTGGAGGTTAGTTGAGCAGTTCTTC | CASSPQWRLVEQFF
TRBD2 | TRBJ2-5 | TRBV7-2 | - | TGTGCCAGCAGCTCCCCGGGTAGCGGGCCCCAAGAGACCCAGTACTTC | CASSSPGSGPQETQYF
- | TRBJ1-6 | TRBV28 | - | TGTGCCAGCAGACCGGGACTTCTTCTTTCACCCCTCCACTTT | CASRPGLLLSPLHF
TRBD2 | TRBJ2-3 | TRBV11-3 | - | TGTGCCAGCAGCCTAGCGGGCACAGATACGCAGTATTTT | CASSLAGTDTQYF
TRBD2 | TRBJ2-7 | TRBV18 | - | TGTGCCAGCTCACTAGGCTCCTCGGGGGGCGAGCAGTACTTC | CASSLGSSGGEQYF
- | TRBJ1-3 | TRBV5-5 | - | TGTGCCAGCAGCTTGGAAGGCGGCGGGGTTGGAAACACCATATATTTT | CASSLEGGGVGNTIYF
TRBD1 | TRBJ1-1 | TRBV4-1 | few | TGCGCCAGCAGCCATACCGGGACAGACATGAACACTGAAGCTTTCTTT | CASSHTGTDMNTEAFF
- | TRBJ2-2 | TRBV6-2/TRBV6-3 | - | TGTGCCAGCAGTTACTCGATGGAGGAAAAGAACACCGGGGAGCTGTTTTTT | CASSYSMEEKNTGELFF
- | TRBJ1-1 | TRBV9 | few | TGTGCCAGCAGCGTAGCTGTGAACACTGAAGCTTTCTTT | CASSVAVNTEAFF
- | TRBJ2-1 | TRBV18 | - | TGTGCCAGCTCACCACCCACTAGGGGGTACAATGAGCAGTTCTTC | CASSPPTRGYNEQFF
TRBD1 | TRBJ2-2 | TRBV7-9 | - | TGTGCCAGCAGCACCTGGACAGGCACCGGGGAGCTGTTTTTT | CASSTWTGTGELFF
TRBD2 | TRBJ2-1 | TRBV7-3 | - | TGTGCCAGCAGCTTATTCGGGGGGGCCATCAACAATGAGCAGTTCTTC | CASSLFGGAINNEQFF
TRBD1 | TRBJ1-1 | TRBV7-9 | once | TGTGCCGGGCGACAGGGCGAGAACACTGAAGCTTTCTTT | CAGRQGENTEAFF
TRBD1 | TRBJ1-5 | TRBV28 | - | TGTGCCAGCAGGCGGGGCGACAGGGGGCCCCAGCATTTT | CASRRGDRGPQHF
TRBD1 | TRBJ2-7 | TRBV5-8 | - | TGTGCCAGCAGCTTGGACGACAGGGGGCCCGAGCAGTACTTC | CASSLDDRGPEQYF
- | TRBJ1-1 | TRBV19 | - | TGTGCCAGTACTACGGCTGGGGCAGCTGAAGCTTTCTTT | CASTTAGAAEAFF
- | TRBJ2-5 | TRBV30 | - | TGTGCCTGGACATCCGGTCAAGAGACCCAGTACTTC | CAWTSGQETQYF
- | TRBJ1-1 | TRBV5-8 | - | TGTGCCAGCAGTTTACAGGAGAACACTGAAGCTTTCTTT | CASSLQENTEAFF
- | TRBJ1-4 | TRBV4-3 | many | TGCGCCAGCAGCCAAGAGTTACTGGGGGGAACTAATGAAAAACTGTTTTTT | CASSQELLGGTNEKLFF
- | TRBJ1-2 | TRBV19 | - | TGTGCCAGTAGTCCCCCGGGACTCACGGAAGGCTACACCTTC | CASSPPGLTEGYTF
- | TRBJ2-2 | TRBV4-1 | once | TGCGCCAGCAGCCAGCTAGAGGGCGGCCGGGGGACCGGGGAGCTGTTTTTT | CASSQLEGGRGTGELFF
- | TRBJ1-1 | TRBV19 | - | TGTGCCAGTAGTATAGATCCTGCAGGGTCATATGGCACTGAAGCTTTCTTT | CASSIDPAGSYGTEAFF
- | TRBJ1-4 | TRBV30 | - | TGTGCCTGGAATCGGCAGGGCGGTGAAAAACTGTTTTTT | CAWNRQGGEKLFF
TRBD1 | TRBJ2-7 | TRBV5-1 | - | TGCGCCAGCAGCTTTAATCAGGGACAGGGGGCGTACGAGCAGTACTTC | CASSFNQGQGAYEQYF
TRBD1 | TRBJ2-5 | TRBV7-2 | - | TGTGCCAGCAGCCCTCAGGGGGTAGAGACCCAGTACTTC | CASSPQGVETQYF
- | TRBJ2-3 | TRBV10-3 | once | TGTGCCATCAGTTCTTCAGGACAGACTAATACGCAGTATTTT | CAISSSGQTNTQYF
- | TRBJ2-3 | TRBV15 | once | TGTGCCACCAGCAGAGACCCTATTAGCACAGATACGCAGTATTTT | CATSRDPISTDTQYF
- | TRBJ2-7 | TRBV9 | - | TGTGCCAGCAGCGTAGAGGCGGAGGGCTCCTACGAGCAGTACTTC | CASSVEAEGSYEQYF
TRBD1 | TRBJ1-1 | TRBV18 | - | TGTGCCAGCTCACTGGACAGGGACACTGAAGCTTTCTTT | CASSLDRDTEAFF
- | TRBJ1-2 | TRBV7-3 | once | TGTGCCAGCAGCTTCCGGGCGGGGGACGGCTACACCTTC | CASSFRAGDGYTF
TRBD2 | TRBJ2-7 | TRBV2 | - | TGTGCCAGCATCCCGGGACTAGCTGGCGAGCAGTACTTC | CASIPGLAGEQYF
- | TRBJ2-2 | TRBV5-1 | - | TGCGCCAGCAGCTTGGTTGTCGGGGTGACCGGGGAGCTGTTTTTT | CASSLVVGVTGELFF
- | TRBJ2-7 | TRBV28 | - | TGTGCCAGCAGTTCCCCCGGGGGTAGGAGCTCCTACGAGCAGTACTTC | CASSSPGGRSSYEQYF
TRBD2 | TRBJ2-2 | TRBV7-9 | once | TGTGCCAGCAGCTTAGGGACTAGCGGGAGTCCCGGGGAGCTGTTTTTT | CASSLGTSGSPGELFF
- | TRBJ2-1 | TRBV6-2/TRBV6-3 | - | TGTGCCAGCAGTTACGGGGCCAACTATGAGCAGTTCTTC | CASSYGANYEQFF
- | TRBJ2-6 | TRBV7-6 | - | TGTGCCAGCAGCTTCAACCCAGAGGGGGCTGGGGCCAACGTCCTGACTTTC | CASSFNPEGAGANVLTF
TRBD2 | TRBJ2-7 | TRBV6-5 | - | TGTGCCACTCTACCGGGACTAAGTACCTACGAGCAGTACTTC | CATLPGLSTYEQYF
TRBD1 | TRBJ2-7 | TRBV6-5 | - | TGTGCCAGCAGTTCATACCGGGACAGGGGACGATACGAGCAGTACTTC | CASSSYRDRGRYEQYF
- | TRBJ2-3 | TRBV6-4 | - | TGTGCCAGCGCCCCCAAGCCGGGAATGGTGGATACGCAGTATTTT | CASAPKPGMVDTQYF
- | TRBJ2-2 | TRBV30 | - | TGTGCCTGGAGTGTAGGAGGTGGGCTGTTTTTT | CAWSVGGGLFF
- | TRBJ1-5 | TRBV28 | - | TGTGCCAGCGGACCCCTGGGCAGGGAAAAGCAGCCCCAGCATTTT | CASGPLGREKQPQHF
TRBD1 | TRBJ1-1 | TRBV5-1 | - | TGCGCCAGCAGCTCCCGACAGGGGAGGATTTACTGGAACACTGAAGCTTTCTTT | CASSSRQGRIYWNTEAFF
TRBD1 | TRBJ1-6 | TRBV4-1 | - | TGCGCCAGCAGCCAAGATCCGGGCCGGGACAGCCTCCACTTT | CASSQDPGRDSLHF
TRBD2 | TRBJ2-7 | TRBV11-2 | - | TGTGCCAGCAGCTTAGTACTAGCGGGAGAAGGCGAGCAGTACTTC | CASSLVLAGEGEQYF
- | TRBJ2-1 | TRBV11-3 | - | TGTGCCAGCAGCTTAGAAGGCGGGACTGGTGGGAATGAGCAGTTCTTC | CASSLEGGTGGNEQFF
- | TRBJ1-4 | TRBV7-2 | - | TGTGCCAGTTCCCCGGGGGGTCTCCGCGAAAAACTGTTTTTT | CASSPGGLREKLFF
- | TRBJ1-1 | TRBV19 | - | TGTGCCAGTAGTATCGCGAACAGCTGGAACACTGAAGCTTTCTTT | CASSIANSWNTEAFF
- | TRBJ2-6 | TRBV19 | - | TGTGCCAGTAGTCCCAAGCGCTCTGGGGCCAACGTCCTGACTTTC | CASSPKRSGANVLTF
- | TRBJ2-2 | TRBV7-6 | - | TGTGCCAGCAGCTCCCGGGACACGAACACCGGGGAGCTGTTTTTT | CASSSRDTNTGELFF
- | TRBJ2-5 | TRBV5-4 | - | TGTGCCAGCAGCCCCCCCTACGGGGGACAAGAGACCCAGTACTTC | CASSPPYGGQETQYF
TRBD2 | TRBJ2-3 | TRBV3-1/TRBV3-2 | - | TGTGCCAGCAGCCAACCCAAGCGGGGGGTGAGAACAGATACGCAGTATTTT | CASSQPKRGVRTDTQYF
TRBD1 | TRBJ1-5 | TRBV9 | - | TGTGCCAGCAACGGAGGGACAGCTAATCAGCCCCAGCATTTT | CASNGGTANQPQHF
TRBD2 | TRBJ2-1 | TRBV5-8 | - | TGTGCCAGCAGCTCCGGGACTAGCGGGATTCCCTACAATGAGCAGTTCTTC | CASSSGTSGIPYNEQFF
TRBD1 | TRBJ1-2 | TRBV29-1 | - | TGCAGCGTGGGGACAGCTAACTATGGCTACACCTTC | CSVGTANYGYTF
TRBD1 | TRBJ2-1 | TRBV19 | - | TGTGCCAGTATCGGGGCAGGGGGAGCTACCTACAATGAGCAGTTCTTC | CASIGAGGATYNEQFF